The 6 T cell receptor beta chains listed next were all sequenced from one sample in a study of blood T cells in healthy people across ages. A J-beta primer mix and a sample-barcoded 5' primer were used in a second PCR of about 7 to 12 cycles. TCRdb analysed the 5' RACE reads with MiXCR anew, one entry per CDR3 protein. Among 590,000 or so distinct CDR3 sequences listed, about 30% were seen once. The sequencing sample was made of blood. The origin of the receptors is a woman older than 75 in good health.

This clonotype occurred a few times. This sequence joins TRBV20-1 and TRBJ2-1; D is uncertain. Germline CDR1 reads DFQATT; CDR2 reads SNEGSKA (reference sequence). The CDR3 length is 11 residues. Trimming stripped 2 bases from V and 9 bases from J, with 8 bases between. The CDR3: CSARRAGEQFF. CDR3 bases: TGCAGTGCTAGAAGGGCCGGTGAGCAGTTCTTC.

This rearrangement joins TRBV20-1 to TRBJ1-1, with 7 bases aligning to TRBD1. The germline CDR1 and CDR2 sequences are DFQATT and SNEGSKA (reference sequence). After removal of 6 bases from V and 1 base from J, the junction contained 5 bases not matched to a gene. The CDR3 runs 13 residues. CDR3 nucleotide sequence: TGCAGTGCGGTTTGGACAGGGAACACTGAAGCTTTCTTT. It encodes CSAVWTGNTEAFF.

This clonotype was seen only once. The gene calls are TRBV28 and TRBJ1-1; D is unclear. The germline CDR1 and CDR2 sequences are MDHEN and SYDVKM. Trimming removed 3 bases from V and 7 bases from J, with 9 bases in between. This CDR3 spans 12 amino acids. The CDR3 sequence: CASSLSRFEAFF. Here the CDR3 DNA reads TGTGCCAGCAGTTTGTCCCGGTTTGAAGCTTTCTTT.

This clonotype was found a few times. The chain employs TRBV6-4 and TRBJ1-1; D gene uncertain. V was trimmed by 3 bases and J by 0 bases, leaving 20 bases between them. The CDR3 spans 18 residues. CDR1 is MRHNA, CDR2 SNTAGT, per germline. The CDR3: CASSEKGQASFMNTEAFF. Written as DNA, the CDR3 is TGTGCCAGCAGTGAAAAGGGTCAGGCGAGTTTCATGAACACTGAAGCTTTCTTT.

This clonotype has a handful of counts. The V and J genes are TRBV5-1 and TRBJ1-1, with D unclear. The CDR3 length is 14 residues. Per germline, CDR1 SGHRS and CDR2 YFSETQ. Trimming cost V 1 base and J 2 bases, with 9 bases left between them. For the CDR3, the DNA is TGCGCCAGCAGCTTGAAGAACTCTAACACTGAAGCTTTCTTT. Its translation is CASSLKNSNTEAFF.

This chain joins TRBV5-1 and TRBJ2-5; possibly TRBD2 for D (6 bases). Judging by the DNA end, TRBJ2-7 fits better; the J call may be wrong. The CDR3 extends over 14 amino acids. Germline V CDR1 and CDR2: SGHRS, YFSETQ. CDR3 nucleotide sequence: TGCGCCAGCAGCTTGGAAGGAGGGATCAACGAGCAGTACTTC. It translates to CASSLEGGINEQYF.